A single sample gave rise to the 5 T cell receptor beta chains below, sequenced in a study of blood T cell dynamics during melanoma immunotherapy. As to time point: pre-treatment baseline. Here immunoSEQ multiplex PCR was the method, and the copy in TCRdb shows in-frame clones only, minus some. Counted here are more than 15,000 clones, roughly 84% occurring once; the ten biggest clones make up 6.5% to 8%. The sequences come from blood, collected from a patient treated with checkpoint blockade. Every receptor here comes from a human donor with melanoma.

V gene TRBV18 combines with J gene TRBJ1-2; 12 bases fit TRBD1. CDR1 is KGHSH, CDR2 LQKENI, per germline. CDR3 length equals 16 residues. V lost 3 bases and J lost 5; bases outside the gene matches: 7. CDR3 in amino acids: CASSPEGTGGVYGYTF. The CDR3 nucleotides read TGTGCCAGCTCACCGGAAGGGACAGGGGGCGTTTATGGCTACACCTTC.

J is TRBJ2-3 and V is TRBV7-9; D remains unclear. The CDR3 has 15 residues. Germline CDR1 is SEHNR and CDR2 is FQNEAQ (reference sequence). V was clipped by 2 bases and J by 2 bases, with 11 bases between them. The CDR3 region has the DNA TGTGCCAGCAGCTTAAATGTCGGAACCACAGATACGCAGTATTTT. This translates into CASSLNVGTTDTQYF.

The chain couples TRBV30 to TRBJ2-7, with TRBD1 matching 11 bases. Losses at the gene ends were 2 bases for V and 0 bases for J; bases not matched to a gene: 3. The CDR3 consists of 15 residues. Germline V gene sequence: CDR1 GTSNPN, CDR2 SVGIG (reference sequence). This CDR3 reads CAWSPGQGASYEQYF. The CDR3 nucleotides read TGTGCCTGGAGTCCCGGACAGGGGGCCTCCTACGAGCAGTACTTC.

The chain is built from TRBV6-1 and TRBJ1-3; D is uncertain. Germline loops: CDR1 MNHNS, CDR2 SASEGT. This CDR3 is built from 13 residues. V was cut by 6 bases and J by 1 base, with 7 bases left in between. Here the CDR3 DNA reads TGTGCCAGCAGCTTAAGATCTGGAAACACCATATATTTT. This sequence encodes CASSLRSGNTIYF.

The chain uses TRBV18 and TRBJ2-2; 8 nucleotides align to TRBD2. Per germline, CDR1 KGHSH and CDR2 LQKENI. CDR3 size: 15 residues. With V trimmed by 6 bases and J by 2 bases, 5 bases remained unmatched. Written as DNA, the CDR3 is TGTGCCAGCTCCGAAGCGGGAGATAACACCGGGGAGCTGTTTTTT. Translation gives CASSEAGDNTGELFF.